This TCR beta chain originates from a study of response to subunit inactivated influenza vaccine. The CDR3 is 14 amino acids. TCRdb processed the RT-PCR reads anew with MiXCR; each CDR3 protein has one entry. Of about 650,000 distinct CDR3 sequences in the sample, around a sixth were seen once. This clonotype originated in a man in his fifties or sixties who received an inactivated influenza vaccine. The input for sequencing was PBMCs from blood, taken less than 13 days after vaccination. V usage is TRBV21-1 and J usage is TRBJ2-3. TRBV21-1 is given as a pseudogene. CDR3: CASSKGGSTDTQYF. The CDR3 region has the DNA TGTGCCAGCAGCAAAGGAGGTAGCACAGATACGCAGTATTTT.